A selection of T cell receptor beta chains follows, all from one sample in a study of monozygotic twins with inflammatory bowel disease. TCRdb reprocessed the 5' RACE reads and stores each CDR3 protein as one record, lacking DNA. The sample has 300,000 to 400,000 distinct CDR3 sequences. The sample was blood. The receptors shown here come from a human donor with ulcerative colitis or Crohn's disease, or a healthy co-twin of an affected twin (not recorded which). Both conserved end residues are part of each CDR3.

TRBJ1-2	TRBV5-1	CASSLELSIYGYTF
TRBJ1-2	TRBV6-6	CASSYTRGSYGYTF
TRBJ2-2	TRBV6-1	CASSTGTGATGELFF
TRBJ1-2	TRBV14	CASSRDSGSANYGYTF
TRBJ2-5	TRBV6-6	CASSSRGAQETQYF
TRBJ2-7	TRBV5-1	CASSSTSGGYEQYF
TRBJ1-6	TRBV11-2	CASSFTGQGAYSYNSPLHF
TRBJ2-5	TRBV12-3/TRBV12-4	CASSPLFGTEEETQYF
TRBJ1-1	TRBV7-9	CASSTRGGTESAEAFF
TRBJ1-5	TRBV20-1	CSASRGQGINQPQHF
TRBJ2-7	TRBV20-1	CSASPGSYEQYF
TRBJ1-1	TRBV18	CASSPQTVANTEAFF
TRBJ2-3	TRBV6-5	CATSRDYRDTQYF
TRBJ1-5	TRBV3-1	CASSQDVGNQPQHF
TRBJ2-5	TRBV6-1	CASRSLSGSGETQYF
TRBJ2-3	TRBV20-1	CSARSDRRGPDTQYF
TRBJ2-3	TRBV20-1	CSARDRDTQYF
TRBJ2-3	TRBV5-1	CASSFASGSGADTQYF
TRBJ2-7	TRBV5-1	CASSSADEQYF